What follows are 6 T cell receptor beta chains derived from one specimen sequenced in a study of OX40 agonist ivuxolimab in advanced cancers. Generated by immunoSEQ multiplex PCR, the TCRdb table keeps only in-frame clones and is missing some. The repertoire holds approximately 70,000 clones, with around nine tenths as singletons. The sequencing here drew on CD4+ or CD8+ T cells sorted from blood, taken in a trial of the OX40 agonist ivuxolimab. All receptors come from an adult with an advanced solid tumor such as melanoma, head and neck, liver or kidney cancer.

The V gene is TRBV5-1, the J gene TRBJ2-3; D ambiguous. This CDR3 has 15 amino acids. CDR1 is SGHRS, CDR2 YFSETQ, per germline. Trimming shortened V by 8 bases and J by 0 bases, and 16 bases separated the two germline ends. The CDR3 here is CASRVTSISTDTQYF. CDR3 DNA: TGCGCCAGTCGAGTCACGTCAATAAGCACAGATACGCAGTATTTT.

The chain combines TRBV28 with TRBJ1-1; 8 bases match TRBD1. This CDR3 has 16 amino acids. The trim removed 8 bases at V and 1 base at J, leaving 12 bases unmatched. Germline-derived CDR1 and CDR2 are MDHEN and SYDVKM. The CDR3 DNA sequence: TGTGCCAGCTCCTACAGGGGGTGGTTAGGGAACACTGAAGCTTTCTTT. Translating it yields CASSYRGWLGNTEAFF.

This clone occurred once. In nucleotides, the CDR3 is TGTGCCAGCAGACAGGGGACGGATACGCAGTATTTT. Encoded protein: CASRQGTDTQYF. This sequence joins TRBV6-4 and TRBJ2-3; TRBD1 matches at 7 bases. Germline V gives CDR1 MRHNA, CDR2 SNTAGT. This CDR3 is 12 amino acids long. J gave up 6 bases and V 6 bases, and 3 bases lay outside the gene matches.

The chain is built from TRBV6-6 and TRBJ2-7; D might be TRBD1 or TRBD2, each matching 5 bases. With 7 bases removed from V and 2 bases from J, the gap between germline ends came to 12 bases. There are 13 residues in the CDR3. Looked up from germline, CDR1 is MNHNY and CDR2 is SVGAGI (reference sequence). CDR3 DNA sequence: TGTGCCAGCAATCTTGGGGGACCCTACGAGCAGTACTTC. It yields the protein CASNLGGPYEQYF.

The chain links TRBV2 to TRBJ1-4; TRBD1 agrees at 8 bases. J gave up 8 bases and V 4 bases, and 6 bases lay outside the gene matches. The CDR3 loop spans 14 amino acids. The germline CDR1 and CDR2 sequences are SNHLY and FYNNEI. DNA for the CDR3: TGTGCCAGCAGTGGACAGGGGAGCGGGGAAAAACTGTTTTTT. Protein: CASSGQGSGEKLFF.

This clone was found once. Other nucleotide sequences in the sample specify the same CDR3. This rearrangement joins TRBV6-5 to TRBJ2-1; 13 nucleotides align to TRBD2. V lost 6 bases, J lost 10 bases, and 6 bases stayed unmatched. The CDR3 consists of 14 residues. CDR1 and CDR2 from the germline V gene are MNHEY and SVGAGI. The CDR3 loop is CASSGLAGVGEQFF. The CDR3 nucleotides are TGTGCCAGCAGCGGACTAGCGGGAGTGGGAGAGCAGTTCTTC.